This T cell receptor (beta chain) was retrieved from a study of blood T cell repertoires in COVID-19. On the study more broadly: T cells, B-cell-depleted T cells, or PBMCs provided the cDNA or gDNA that served as material.

Germline CDR1 is SEHNR and CDR2 is FQNEAQ (reference sequence). The V end lost 0 bases, the J end lost 7 bases, and 9 bases lay between the germline ends. This CDR3 spans 13 amino acids. Clones were read by immunoSEQ multiplex PCR, and TCRdb kept only the in-frame ones, dropping some. The table includes some 150,000 clones, around 87% detected once. The TCR comes from a man between 45 and 60 years old who had recovered from COVID-19. Sequencing used peripheral blood. This chain uses TRBV7-9 with TRBJ1-2; tentatively, D is TRBD1 (5 bases). The CDR3 DNA sequence: TGTGCCAGCAGCTTAGCAGGGGAGGTTGGCTACACCTTC. Translation: CASSLAGEVGYTF.